The 5 T cell receptor beta chains below come from one sample, sequenced in a study of blood T cell repertoires in COVID-19 (dated by TCRdb to 2018 to 2020). The method behind the library was the immunoSEQ multiplex PCR assay. Not all clones reach the TCRdb copy of this immuneACCESS table, which keeps in-frame sequences only. Checked studies attribute under half of the gap to unresolved V genes and leave the rest unexplained. The table for this sample lists under 200,000 clones; roughly 81% of them were counted only once. Of the sample, 7.5% to 8.5% falls within the top ten clones. Sequences were obtained from peripheral blood. All receptors derive from an older woman with COVID-19, enrolled during active disease.

The J gene is TRBJ2-1, the V gene TRBV27, with D possibly matching TRBD2 (5 bases). The V gene lost 1 base and the J gene lost 0 bases, with 16 bases spanning the gap. The CDR3 spans 18 residues. From germline, CDR1 is MNHEY and CDR2 SMNVEV (reference sequence). The CDR3 DNA reads TGTGCCAGCAGTTTATTGTCGTATAGCGCCCGCTCCTACAATGAGCAGTTCTTC. Translating gives CASSLLSYSARSYNEQFF.

This clone was detected once. The chain joins TRBV27 to TRBJ2-7, with TRBD2 matching over 15 bases. V lost 6 bases to trimming and J lost 11 bases; unmatched junction nucleotides: 11. The CDR3 consists of 15 residues. Germline V gene data show CDR1 as MNHEY and CDR2 as SMNVEV (reference sequence). The CDR3, as DNA: TGTGCCAGCAGCGAGCTGGGGACTAGCGGGAGGAGTGAGTACTTC. Translated: CASSELGTSGRSEYF.

This clone was recorded once. The chain employs TRBV15 and TRBJ1-1; 8 bases line up with TRBD1. The germline gives CDR1 LNHNV, CDR2 YYDKDF (reference sequence). The CDR3 loop spans 14 amino acids. V shed 5 bases and J 5 bases; nucleotides not matched to a gene: 7. DNA of the CDR3: TGTGCCACCAGCCAACTAAGACAGGGGACTGAAGCTTTCTTT. This encodes CATSQLRQGTEAFF.

This chain links TRBV6-5 with TRBJ2-3; 8 bases map to TRBD1. Unmatched junction bases numbered 8, after V lost 8 bases and J lost 1 base. The CDR3 has 15 amino acids. CDR1 MNHEY and CDR2 SVGAGI come from the germline V gene. CDR3 region: CASASYRGGTDTQYF. The CDR3 DNA reads as TGTGCCAGCGCCTCGTACAGGGGGGGCACAGATACGCAGTATTTT.

The gene calls are TRBV30 and TRBJ2-7, with a possible D match to TRBD2 (6 bases). The V gene's germline CDR1 is GTSNPN and CDR2 SVGIG (reference sequence). There are 15 residues in the CDR3. The V end lost 4 bases, the J end lost 0 bases, and 16 bases lay between the germline ends. In nucleotides, the CDR3 is TGTGCCTGGACCCCCTCGGGAGCCTACTCCTACGAGCAGTACGTC. The encoded protein is CAWTPSGAYSYEQYV.